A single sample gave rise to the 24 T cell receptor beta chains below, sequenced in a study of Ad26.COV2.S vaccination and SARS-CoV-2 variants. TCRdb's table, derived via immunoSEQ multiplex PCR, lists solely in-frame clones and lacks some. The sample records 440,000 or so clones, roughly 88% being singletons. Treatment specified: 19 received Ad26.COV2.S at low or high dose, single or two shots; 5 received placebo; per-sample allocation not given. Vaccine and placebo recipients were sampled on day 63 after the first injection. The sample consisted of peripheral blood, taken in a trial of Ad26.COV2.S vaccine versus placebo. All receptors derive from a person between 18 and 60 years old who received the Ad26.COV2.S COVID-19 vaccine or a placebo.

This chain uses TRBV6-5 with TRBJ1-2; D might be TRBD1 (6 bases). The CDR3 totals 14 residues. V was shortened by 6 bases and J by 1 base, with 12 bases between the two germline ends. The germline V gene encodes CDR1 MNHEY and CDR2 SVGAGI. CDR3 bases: TGTGCCAGCAGCCGACAGGAATTTAACTATGGCTACACCTTC. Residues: CASSRQEFNYGYTF.

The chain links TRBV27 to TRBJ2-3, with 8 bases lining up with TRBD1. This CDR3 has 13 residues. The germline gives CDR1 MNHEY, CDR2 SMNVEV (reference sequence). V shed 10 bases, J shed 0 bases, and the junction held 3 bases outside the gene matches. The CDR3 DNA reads TGTGCCACCCAGGGGGCTAGCACAGATACGCAGTATTTT. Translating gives CATQGASTDTQYF.

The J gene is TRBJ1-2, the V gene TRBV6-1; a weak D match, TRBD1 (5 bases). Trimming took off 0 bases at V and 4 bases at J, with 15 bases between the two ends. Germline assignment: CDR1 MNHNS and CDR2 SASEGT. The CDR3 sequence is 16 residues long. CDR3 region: CASSEAGHELGYGYTF. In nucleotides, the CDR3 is TGTGCCAGCAGTGAAGCAGGACATGAGCTCGGCTATGGCTACACCTTC.

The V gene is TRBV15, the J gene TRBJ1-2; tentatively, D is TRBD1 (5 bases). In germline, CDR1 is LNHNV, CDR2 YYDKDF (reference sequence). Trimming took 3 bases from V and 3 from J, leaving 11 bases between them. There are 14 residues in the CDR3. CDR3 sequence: CATSSPGRHYGYTF. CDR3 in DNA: TGTGCCACCAGCAGCCCAGGGCGTCACTATGGCTACACCTTC.

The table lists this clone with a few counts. CDR3 loop: CASSYRTSGRTDTQYF. The CDR3 DNA sequence: TGTGCCAGCAGCTACCGGACTAGCGGACGCACAGATACGCAGTATTTT. J is TRBJ2-3 and V is TRBV5-6, with 10 bases fitting TRBD2. CDR3 length: 16 amino acids. The junction had 5 bases not matched to a gene; V was cut back by 3 bases and J by 1 base. Germline-derived CDR1 and CDR2 are SGHDT and YYEEEE.

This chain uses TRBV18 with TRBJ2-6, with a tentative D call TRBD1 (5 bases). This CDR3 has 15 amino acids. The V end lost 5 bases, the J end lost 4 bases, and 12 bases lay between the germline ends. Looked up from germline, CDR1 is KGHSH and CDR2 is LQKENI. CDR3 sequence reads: CASSSRVTGANVLTF. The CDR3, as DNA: TGTGCCAGCTCATCCAGGGTAACAGGGGCCAACGTCCTGACTTTC.

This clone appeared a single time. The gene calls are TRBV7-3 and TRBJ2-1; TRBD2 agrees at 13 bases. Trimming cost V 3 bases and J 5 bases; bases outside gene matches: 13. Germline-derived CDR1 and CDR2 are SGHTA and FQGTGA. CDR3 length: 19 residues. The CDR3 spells CASSFRGLAGYKGHNEQFF. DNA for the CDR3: TGTGCCAGCAGCTTTAGGGGACTAGCGGGATATAAGGGGCACAATGAGCAGTTCTTC.

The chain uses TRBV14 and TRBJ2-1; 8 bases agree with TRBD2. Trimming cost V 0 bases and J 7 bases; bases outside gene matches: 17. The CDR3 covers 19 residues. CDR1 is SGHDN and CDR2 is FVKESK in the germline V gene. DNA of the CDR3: TGTGCCAGCAGCCAAGATACTCGGGTTAGCGGGGCCCGGGGGAATGAGCAGTTCTTC. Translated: CASSQDTRVSGARGNEQFF.

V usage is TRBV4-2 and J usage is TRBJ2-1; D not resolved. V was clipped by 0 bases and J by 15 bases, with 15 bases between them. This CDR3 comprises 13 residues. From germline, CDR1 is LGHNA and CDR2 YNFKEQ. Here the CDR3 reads CASSQERPVGRFF. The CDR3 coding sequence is TGTGCCAGCAGCCAAGAAAGACCCGTCGGGCGGTTCTTC.

The CDR3 reads CASSQNNSPLHF. DNA for the CDR3: TGTGCCAGCAGCCAGAATAATTCACCCCTCCACTTT. The V call is TRBV14, the J call TRBJ1-6; D gene uncertain. Looked up from germline, CDR1 is SGHDN and CDR2 is FVKESK. Trimming stripped 3 bases from V and 5 bases from J, with 2 bases between. This CDR3 region has 12 residues.

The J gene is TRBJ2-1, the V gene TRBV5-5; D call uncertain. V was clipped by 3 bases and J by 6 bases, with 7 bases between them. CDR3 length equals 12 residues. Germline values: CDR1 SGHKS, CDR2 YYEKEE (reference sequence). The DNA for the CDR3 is TGTGCCAGCAGCTACTTCGGCAATGAGCAGTTCTTC. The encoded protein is CASSYFGNEQFF.

CDR3 sequence: CASSYSGRSETQYF. CDR3 coding DNA: TGTGCCAGCAGTTATAGCGGGAGATCGGAGACCCAGTACTTC. The rearrangement links TRBV6-2 or TRBV6-3 to TRBJ2-5; 9 bases align to TRBD2. Unmatched junction bases numbered 4, after V lost 3 bases and J lost 5 bases. CDR3 length equals 14 residues. Germline assignment: CDR1 MNHEY and CDR2 SVGEGT.

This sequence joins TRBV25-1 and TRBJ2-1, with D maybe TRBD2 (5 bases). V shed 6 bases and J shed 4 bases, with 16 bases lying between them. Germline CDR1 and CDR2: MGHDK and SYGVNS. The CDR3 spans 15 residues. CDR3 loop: CASRGGLAGYNEQFF. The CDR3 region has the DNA TGTGCCAGCAGGGGTGGGCTAGCAGGATACAATGAGCAGTTCTTC. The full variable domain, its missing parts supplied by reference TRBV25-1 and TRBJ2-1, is EADIYQTPRYLVIGTGKKITLECSQTMGHDKMYWYQQDPGMELHLIHYSYGVNSTEKGDLSSESTVSRIRTEHFPLTLESARPSHTSQYLCASRGGLAGYNEQFFGPGTRLTVL.

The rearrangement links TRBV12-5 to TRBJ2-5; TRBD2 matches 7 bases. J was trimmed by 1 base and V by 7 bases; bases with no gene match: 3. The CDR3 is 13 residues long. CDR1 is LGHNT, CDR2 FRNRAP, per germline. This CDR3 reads CASAPGGQETQYF. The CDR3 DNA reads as TGTGCTAGTGCCCCGGGGGGCCAAGAGACCCAGTACTTC.

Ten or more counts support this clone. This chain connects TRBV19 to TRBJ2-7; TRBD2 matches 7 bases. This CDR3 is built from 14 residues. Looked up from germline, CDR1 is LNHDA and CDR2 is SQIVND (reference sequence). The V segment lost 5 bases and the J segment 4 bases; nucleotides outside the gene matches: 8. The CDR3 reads CASSDGREVYEQYF. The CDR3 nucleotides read TGTGCCAGTAGTGATGGACGGGAGGTTTACGAGCAGTACTTC.

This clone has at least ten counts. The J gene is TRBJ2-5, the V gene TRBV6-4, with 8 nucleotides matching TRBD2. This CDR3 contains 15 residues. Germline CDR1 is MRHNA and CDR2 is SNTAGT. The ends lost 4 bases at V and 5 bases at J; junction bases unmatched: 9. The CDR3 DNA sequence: TGTGCCAGCAGTGCGGTAGCGGGAAGCGATGAGACCCAGTACTTC. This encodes CASSAVAGSDETQYF.

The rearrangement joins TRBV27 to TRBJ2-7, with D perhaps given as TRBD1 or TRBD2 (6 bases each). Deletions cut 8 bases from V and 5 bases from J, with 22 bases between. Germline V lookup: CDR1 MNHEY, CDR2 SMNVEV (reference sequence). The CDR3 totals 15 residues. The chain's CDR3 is CASGGTPEGPDEQYF. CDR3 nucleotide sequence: TGTGCCAGCGGCGGGACACCGGAGGGGCCCGACGAGCAGTACTTC.

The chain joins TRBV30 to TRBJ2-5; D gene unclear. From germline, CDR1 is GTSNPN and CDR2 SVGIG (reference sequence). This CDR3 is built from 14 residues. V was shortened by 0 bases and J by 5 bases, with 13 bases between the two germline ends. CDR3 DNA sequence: TGTGCCTGGAGTGTTTGGCCGGCGTGGGAGACCCAGTACTTC. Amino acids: CAWSVWPAWETQYF.

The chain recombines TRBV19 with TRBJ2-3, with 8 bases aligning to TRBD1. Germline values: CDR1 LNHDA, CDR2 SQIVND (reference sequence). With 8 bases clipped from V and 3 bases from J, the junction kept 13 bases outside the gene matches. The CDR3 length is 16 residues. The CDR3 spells CASRLSAGQATDTQYF. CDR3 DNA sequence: TGTGCCAGTCGGCTCTCGGCGGGACAGGCTACAGATACGCAGTATTTT.

The DNA of the CDR3 is TGTGCCAGCAGTTTAAGAGGGGATCTCTATGGCTACACCTTC. It translates to CASSLRGDLYGYTF. The chain joins TRBV27 to TRBJ1-2; D might be TRBD1 (5 bases). Trimming took off 2 bases at V and 4 bases at J, with 11 bases between the two ends. This CDR3 region has 14 residues. In germline, CDR1 is MNHEY, CDR2 SMNVEV (reference sequence).

The CDR3 nucleotides read TGTGCCAGCACCTCGACCCCAGGGTCACCCCTCCACTTT. Translated, it gives CASTSTPGSPLHF. The chain has TRBV7-2 and TRBJ1-6, with TRBD1 as a possible D gene (5 bases). The V and J ends lost 7 bases and 10 bases respectively, with 14 bases between them. The CDR3 has 13 residues. Germline lookup yields CDR1 SGHTA and CDR2 FQGNSA. Full variable domain (remainder filled in from reference TRBV7-2 and TRBJ1-6): GAGVSQSPSNKVTEKGKDVELRCDPISGHTALYWYRQSLGQGLEFLIYFQGNSAPDKSGLPSDRFSAERTGGSVSTLTIQRTQQEDSAVYLCASTSTPGSPLHFGNGTRLTVT.

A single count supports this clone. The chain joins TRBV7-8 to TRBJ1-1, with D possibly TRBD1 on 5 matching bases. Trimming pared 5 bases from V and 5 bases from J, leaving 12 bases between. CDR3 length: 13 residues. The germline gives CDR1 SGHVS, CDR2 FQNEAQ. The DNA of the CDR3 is TGTGCCAGCAGCCCACGGGCAGGGACTGAAGCTTTCTTT. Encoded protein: CASSPRAGTEAFF.

The CDR3 spells CASSPRAGSETQYF. Written as DNA, the CDR3 is TGTGCCAGCAGCCCTAGGGCTGGGTCCGAGACCCAGTACTTC. The chain couples TRBV2 to TRBJ2-5; D call uncertain. Germline CDR1 and CDR2: SNHLY and FYNNEI. The CDR3 length is 14 residues. V shed 6 bases and J shed 5 bases, with 16 bases lying between them.

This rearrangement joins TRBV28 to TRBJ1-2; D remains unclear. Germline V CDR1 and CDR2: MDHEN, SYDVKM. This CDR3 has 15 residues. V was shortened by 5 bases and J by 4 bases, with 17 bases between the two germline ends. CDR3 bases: TGTGCCAGCAGTCCCATCTATACGGAAGTCTATGGCTACACCTTC. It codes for CASSPIYTEVYGYTF.